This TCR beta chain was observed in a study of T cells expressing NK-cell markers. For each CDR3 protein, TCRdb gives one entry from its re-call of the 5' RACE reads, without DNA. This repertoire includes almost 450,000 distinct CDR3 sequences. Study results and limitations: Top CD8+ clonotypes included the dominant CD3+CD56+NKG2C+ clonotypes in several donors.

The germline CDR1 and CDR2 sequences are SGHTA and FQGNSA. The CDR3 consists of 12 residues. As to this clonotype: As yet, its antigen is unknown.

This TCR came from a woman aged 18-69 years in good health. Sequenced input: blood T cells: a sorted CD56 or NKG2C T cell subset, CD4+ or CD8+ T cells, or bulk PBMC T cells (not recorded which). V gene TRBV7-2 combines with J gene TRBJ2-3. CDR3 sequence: CASSLDVDTQYF. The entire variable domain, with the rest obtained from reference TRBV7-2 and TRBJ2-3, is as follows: GAGVSQSPSNKVTEKGKDVELRCDPISGHTALYWYRQSLGQGLEFLIYFQGNSAPDKSGLPSDRFSAERTGGSVSTLTIQRTQQEDSAVYLCASSLDVDTQYFGPGTRLTVL.